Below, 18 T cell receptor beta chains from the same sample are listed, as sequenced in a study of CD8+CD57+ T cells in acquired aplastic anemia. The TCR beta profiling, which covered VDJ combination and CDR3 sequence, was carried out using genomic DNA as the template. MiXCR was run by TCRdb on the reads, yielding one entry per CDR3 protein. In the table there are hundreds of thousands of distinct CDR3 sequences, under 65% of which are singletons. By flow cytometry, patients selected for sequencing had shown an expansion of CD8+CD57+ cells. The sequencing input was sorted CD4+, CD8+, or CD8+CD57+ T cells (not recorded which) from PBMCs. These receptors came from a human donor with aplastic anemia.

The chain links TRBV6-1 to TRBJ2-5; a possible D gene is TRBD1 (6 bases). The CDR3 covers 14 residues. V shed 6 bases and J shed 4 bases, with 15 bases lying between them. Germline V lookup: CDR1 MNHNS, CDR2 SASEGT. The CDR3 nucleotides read TGTGCCAGCAGGGGACAAGAGATCACAGAGACCCAGTACTTC. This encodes CASRGQEITETQYF.

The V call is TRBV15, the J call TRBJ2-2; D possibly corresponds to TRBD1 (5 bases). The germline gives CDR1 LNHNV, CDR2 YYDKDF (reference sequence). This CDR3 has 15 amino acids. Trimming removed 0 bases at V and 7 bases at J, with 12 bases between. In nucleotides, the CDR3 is TGTGCCACCAGCAGAGATGGGGCAGGGTTCGGGGAGCTGTTTTTT. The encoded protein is CATSRDGAGFGELFF.

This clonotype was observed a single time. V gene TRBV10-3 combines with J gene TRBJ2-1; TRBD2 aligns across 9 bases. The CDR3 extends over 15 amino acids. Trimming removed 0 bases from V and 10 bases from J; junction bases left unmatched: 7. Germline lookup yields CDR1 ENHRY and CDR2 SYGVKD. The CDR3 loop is CAISESGGRAREQFF. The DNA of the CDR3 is TGTGCCATCAGTGAGTCTGGCGGGAGGGCCAGGGAGCAGTTCTTC.

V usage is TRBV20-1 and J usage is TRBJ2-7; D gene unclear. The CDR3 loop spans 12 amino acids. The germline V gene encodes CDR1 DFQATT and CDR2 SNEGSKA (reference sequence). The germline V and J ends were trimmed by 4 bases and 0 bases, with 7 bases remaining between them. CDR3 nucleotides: TGCAGTGCTAAGGGTGACTCCTACGAGCAGTACTTC. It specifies CSAKGDSYEQYF.

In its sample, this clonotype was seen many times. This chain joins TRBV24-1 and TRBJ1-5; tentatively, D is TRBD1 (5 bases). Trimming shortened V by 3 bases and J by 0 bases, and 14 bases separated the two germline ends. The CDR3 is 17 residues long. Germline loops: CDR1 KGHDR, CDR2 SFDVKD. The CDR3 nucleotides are TGTGCCACCAGTGATACTTCGACAGAGTATAGCAATCAGCCCCAGCATTTT. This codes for CATSDTSTEYSNQPQHF.

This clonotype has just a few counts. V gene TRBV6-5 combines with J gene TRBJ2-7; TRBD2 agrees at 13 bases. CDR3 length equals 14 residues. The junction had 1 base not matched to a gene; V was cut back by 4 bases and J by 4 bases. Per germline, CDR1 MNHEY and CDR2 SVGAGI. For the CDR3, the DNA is TGTGCCAGCAGTTTGACTAGCGGGGGGTACGAGCAGTACTTC. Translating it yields CASSLTSGGYEQYF.

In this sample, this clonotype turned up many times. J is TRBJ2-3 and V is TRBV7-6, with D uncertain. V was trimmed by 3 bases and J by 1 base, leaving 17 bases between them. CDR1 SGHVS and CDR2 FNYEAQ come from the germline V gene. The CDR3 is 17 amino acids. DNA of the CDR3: TGTGCCAGCAGCTTGGCGGTGACCGGTTCCGGCACAGATACGCAGTATTTT. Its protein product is CASSLAVTGSGTDTQYF.

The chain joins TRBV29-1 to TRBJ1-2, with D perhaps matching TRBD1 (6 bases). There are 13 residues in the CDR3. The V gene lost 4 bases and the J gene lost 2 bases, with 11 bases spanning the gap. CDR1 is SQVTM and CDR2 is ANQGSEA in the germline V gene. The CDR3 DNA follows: TGCAGCGTTGTAGGGGGGGAAAACTATGGCTACACCTTC. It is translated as CSVVGGENYGYTF.

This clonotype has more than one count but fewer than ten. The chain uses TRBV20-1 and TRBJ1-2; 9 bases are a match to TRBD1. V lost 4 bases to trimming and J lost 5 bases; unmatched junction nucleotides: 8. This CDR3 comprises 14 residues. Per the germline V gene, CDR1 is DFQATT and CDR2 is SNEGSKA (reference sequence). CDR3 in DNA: TGCAGTGCTACAAGCGACAGGGGGACGTATGGCTACACCTTC. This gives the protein CSATSDRGTYGYTF.

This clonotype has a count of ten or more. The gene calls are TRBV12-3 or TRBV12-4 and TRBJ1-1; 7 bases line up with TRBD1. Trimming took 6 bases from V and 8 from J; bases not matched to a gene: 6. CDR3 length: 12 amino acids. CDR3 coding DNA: TGTGCCAGCAGGCTGACAGGGACCGAAGCTTTCTTT. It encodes CASRLTGTEAFF.

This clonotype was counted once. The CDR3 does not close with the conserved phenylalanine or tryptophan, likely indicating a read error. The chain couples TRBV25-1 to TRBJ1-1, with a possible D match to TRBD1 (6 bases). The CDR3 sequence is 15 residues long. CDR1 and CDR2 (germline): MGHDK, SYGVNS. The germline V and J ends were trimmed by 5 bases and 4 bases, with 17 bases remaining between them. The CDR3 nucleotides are TGTGCCAGCAGTTGGGTTACAGGGAGGGGCACTGAAGCTTTCCTT. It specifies CASSWVTGRGTEAFL.

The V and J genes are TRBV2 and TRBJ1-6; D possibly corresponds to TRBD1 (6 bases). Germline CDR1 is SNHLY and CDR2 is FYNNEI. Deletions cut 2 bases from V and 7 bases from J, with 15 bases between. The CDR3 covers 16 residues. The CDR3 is CASSERGWGENSPLHF. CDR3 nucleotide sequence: TGTGCCAGCAGTGAAAGGGGGTGGGGGGAGAATTCACCCCTCCACTTT.

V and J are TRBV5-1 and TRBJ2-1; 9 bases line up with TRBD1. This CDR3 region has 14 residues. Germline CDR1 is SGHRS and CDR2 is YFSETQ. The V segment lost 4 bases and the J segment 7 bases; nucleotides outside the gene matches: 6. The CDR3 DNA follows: TGCGCCAGCAGCAACTCCGGGACAGGGAATGAGCAGTTCTTC. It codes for CASSNSGTGNEQFF.

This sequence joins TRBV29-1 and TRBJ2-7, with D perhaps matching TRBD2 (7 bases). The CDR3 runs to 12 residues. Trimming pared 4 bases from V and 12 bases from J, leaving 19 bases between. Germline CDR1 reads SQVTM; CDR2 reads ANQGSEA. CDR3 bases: TGCAGCGTTGGGTTGGGAGTGGGGGGGCGGTACTTC. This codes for CSVGLGVGGRYF.

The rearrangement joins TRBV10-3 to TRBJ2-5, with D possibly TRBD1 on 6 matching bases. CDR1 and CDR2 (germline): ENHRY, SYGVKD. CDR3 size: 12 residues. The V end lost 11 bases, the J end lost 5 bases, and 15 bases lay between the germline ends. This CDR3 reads CADPVRGETQYF. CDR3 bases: TGTGCCGACCCTGTTAGGGGGGAGACCCAGTACTTC.

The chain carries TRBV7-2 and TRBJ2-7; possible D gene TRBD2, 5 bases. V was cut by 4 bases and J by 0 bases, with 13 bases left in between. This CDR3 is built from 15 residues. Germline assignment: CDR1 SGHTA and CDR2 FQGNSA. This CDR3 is CASSSRAESSYEQYF. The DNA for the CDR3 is TGTGCCAGCAGCTCCCGAGCGGAGAGCTCCTACGAGCAGTACTTC.

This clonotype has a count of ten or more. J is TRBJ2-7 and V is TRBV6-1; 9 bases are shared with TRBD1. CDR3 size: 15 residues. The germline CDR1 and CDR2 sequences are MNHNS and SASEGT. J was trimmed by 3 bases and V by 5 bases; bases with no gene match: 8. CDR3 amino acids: CASSITGGELYEQYF. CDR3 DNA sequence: TGTGCCAGCAGTATAACAGGGGGCGAGCTCTACGAGCAGTACTTC.

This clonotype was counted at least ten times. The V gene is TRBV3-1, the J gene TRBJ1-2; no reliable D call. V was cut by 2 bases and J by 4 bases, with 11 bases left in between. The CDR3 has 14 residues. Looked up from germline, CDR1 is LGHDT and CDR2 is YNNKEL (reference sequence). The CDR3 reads CASSQPGPSYGYTF. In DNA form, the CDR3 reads TGTGCCAGCAGCCAACCGGGCCCTAGCTATGGCTACACCTTC.